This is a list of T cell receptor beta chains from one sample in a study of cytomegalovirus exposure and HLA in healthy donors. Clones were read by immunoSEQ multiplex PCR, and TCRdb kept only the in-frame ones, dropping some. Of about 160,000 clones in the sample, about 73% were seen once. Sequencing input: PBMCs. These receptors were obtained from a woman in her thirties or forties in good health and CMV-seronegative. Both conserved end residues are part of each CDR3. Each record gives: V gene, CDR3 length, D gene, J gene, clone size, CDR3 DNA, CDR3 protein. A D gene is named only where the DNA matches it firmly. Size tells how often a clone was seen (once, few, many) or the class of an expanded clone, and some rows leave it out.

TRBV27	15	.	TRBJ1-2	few	TGTGCCAGCAGTAAACACGAGGACATAACCTATGGCTACACCTTC	CASSKHEDITYGYTF
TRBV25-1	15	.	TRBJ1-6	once	TGTGCCAGCAGTGTTGGAGGGCTAGGTAATTCACCCCTCCACTTT	CASSVGGLGNSPLHF
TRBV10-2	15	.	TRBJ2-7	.	TGCGCCAGCAGTGAGACAGGTCCCGAGTATGGGGAGCAGTACTTC	CASSETGPEYGEQYF
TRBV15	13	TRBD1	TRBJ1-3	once	TGTGCCACCAGCAGAGCATACCGGGACAGAATATATTTT	CATSRAYRDRIYF
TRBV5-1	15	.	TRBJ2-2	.	TGCGCCAGCAGCTTGGAACAGGGGAGGACCGGGGAGCTGTTTTTT	CASSLEQGRTGELFF
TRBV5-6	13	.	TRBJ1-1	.	TGTGCCAGCAGCTTCCCCGGGAACTATGAAGCTTTCTTT	CASSFPGNYEAFF
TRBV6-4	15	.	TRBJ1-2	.	TGTGCCAGCAGCCGTGAACCAGGGTGGGCGGATGGCTACACCTTC	CASSREPGWADGYTF
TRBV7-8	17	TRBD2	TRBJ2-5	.	TGTGCCAGCAGCTTACAGGGATATGGGGGCGGGGGGGAGACCCAGTACTTC	CASSLQGYGGGGETQYF
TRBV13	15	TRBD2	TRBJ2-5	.	TGTGCCAGCAGCCGACTTGGAGCGGGGGAAGAGACCCAGTACTTC	CASSRLGAGEETQYF
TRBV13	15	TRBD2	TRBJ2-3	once	TGTGCCAGCAGCTTAGCGGGGGGTCCCTCAGATACGCAGTATTTT	CASSLAGGPSDTQYF
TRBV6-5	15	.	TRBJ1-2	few	TGTGCCAGCAGTTACATTCGGGGTTCTAACTATGGCTACACCTTC	CASSYIRGSNYGYTF
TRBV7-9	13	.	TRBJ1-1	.	TGTGCCAGCAGCCTCGAAGGGGAAACTGAAGCTTTCTTT	CASSLEGETEAFF
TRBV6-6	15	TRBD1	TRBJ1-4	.	TGTGCCAGCAAGATAACAGGGGACAAAAATGAAAAACTGTTTTTT	CASKITGDKNEKLFF
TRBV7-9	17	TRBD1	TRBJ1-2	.	TGTGCCAGCAGCCTCGGGACAGGGGCGGTTCGGAACTATGGCTACACCTTC	CASSLGTGAVRNYGYTF
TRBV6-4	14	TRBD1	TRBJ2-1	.	TGTGCCAGCAAGCCCGGGACAGGTTACAATGAGCAGTTCTTC	CASKPGTGYNEQFF
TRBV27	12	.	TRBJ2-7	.	TGTGCCAGCAGTTTAGCGGGCAGCGAGCAGTACTTC	CASSLAGSEQYF
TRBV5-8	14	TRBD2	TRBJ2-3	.	TGTGCCAGCATAGCCGGGACTAGCGGGAATACGCAGTATTTT	CASIAGTSGNTQYF
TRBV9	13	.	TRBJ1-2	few	TGTGCCAGCAGCGTAGTTAGGACAGATGGCTACACCTTC	CASSVVRTDGYTF
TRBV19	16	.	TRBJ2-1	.	TGTGCCAGTAGTATATCCGGGGTTCTCAGGAACAATGAGCAGTTCTTC	CASSISGVLRNNEQFF
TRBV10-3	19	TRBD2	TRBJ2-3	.	TGTGCCATCAGGAAGCGGGGGGAAACCCCGAGTGCTAGCACAGATACGCAGTATTTT	CAIRKRGETPSASTDTQYF
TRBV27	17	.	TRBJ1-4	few	TGTGCCAGCAGTTTTTCTTTTCGGGGAGGGAATTACGAAAAACTGTTTTTT	CASSFSFRGGNYEKLFF
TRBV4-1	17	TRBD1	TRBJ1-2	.	TGCGCCAGCAGCCAAGTCCTTAAAGGGACAGGGGAAGGAGGCTACACCTTC	CASSQVLKGTGEGGYTF
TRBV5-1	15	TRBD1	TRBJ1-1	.	TGCGCCAGCAGAAGGGGGACAGGGCTAACCTATGAAGCTTTCTTT	CASRRGTGLTYEAFF
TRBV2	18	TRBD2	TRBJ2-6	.	TGTGCCAGCAGTCGGTTCGGGGGGGGGAGCTCTGGGGCCAACGTCCTGACTTTC	CASSRFGGGSSGANVLTF
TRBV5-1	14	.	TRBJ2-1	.	TGCGCCAGCAGCATAGACAGTTACACCGGTGAGCAGTTCTTC	CASSIDSYTGEQFF
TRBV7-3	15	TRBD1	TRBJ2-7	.	TGTGCCAGCAGGCCCTGGAGGACAGGAGGATTCGAGCAGTACTTC	CASRPWRTGGFEQYF
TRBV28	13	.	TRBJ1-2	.	TGTGCCAGCCGGACGGGGACTAACTATGGCTACACCTTC	CASRTGTNYGYTF
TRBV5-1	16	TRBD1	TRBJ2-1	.	TGCGCCAGCAGCCTTAATCCAGGGGGCGTGTACAATGAGCAGTTCTTC	CASSLNPGGVYNEQFF
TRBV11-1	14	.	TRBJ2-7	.	TGTGCCAGCAGCTTAGTTAGGGGCACCTACGAGCAGTACTTC	CASSLVRGTYEQYF
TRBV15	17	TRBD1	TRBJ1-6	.	TGTGCCACCAGCAGAGAGAAATCGGGACAGGGATACTCACCCCTCCACTTT	CATSREKSGQGYSPLHF
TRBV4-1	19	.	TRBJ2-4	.	TGCGCCAGCAGCCAAGGGCCAGGTTGGGACATCGTAGCCAAAAACATTCAGTACTTC	CASSQGPGWDIVAKNIQYF
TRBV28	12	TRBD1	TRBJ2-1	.	TGTGCCAGCAGGGGGACAGCCGATGAGCAGTTCTTC	CASRGTADEQFF
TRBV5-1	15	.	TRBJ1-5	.	TGCGCCAGCAGCTTGGACGGTTATAGCAATCAGCCCCAGCATTTT	CASSLDGYSNQPQHF
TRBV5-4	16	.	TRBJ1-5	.	TGTGCCAGCCGCTGGGGCCGGGCAGTCCCCAATCAGCCCCAGCATTTT	CASRWGRAVPNQPQHF
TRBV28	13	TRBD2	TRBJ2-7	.	TGTGCCGGGGCGGGGGGACCTACCTACGAGCAGTACTTC	CAGAGGPTYEQYF
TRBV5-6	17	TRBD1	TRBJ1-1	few	TGTGCCAGCAGTTTTAGAAGGGGACAGGGTATGAACACTGAAGCTTTCTTT	CASSFRRGQGMNTEAFF
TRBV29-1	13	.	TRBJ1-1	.	TGCAGCGTTGAGTTGGGGGCGGGCACTGAAGCTTTCTTT	CSVELGAGTEAFF
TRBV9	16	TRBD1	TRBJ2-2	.	TGTGCCAGCAGCACCCGACAGGGGTTATTACCCGGGGAGCTGTTTTTT	CASSTRQGLLPGELFF
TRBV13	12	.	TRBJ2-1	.	TGTGCCAGCAGCTTGACACAGAATGAGCAGTTCTTC	CASSLTQNEQFF
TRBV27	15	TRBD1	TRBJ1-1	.	TGTGCCAGCAGTTTCAGGGGGCAAACGAACACTGAAGCTTTCTTT	CASSFRGQTNTEAFF
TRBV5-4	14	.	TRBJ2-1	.	TGTGCCAGCAGCTGGAAGGGGCAGTTGTATGAGCAGTTCTTC	CASSWKGQLYEQFF
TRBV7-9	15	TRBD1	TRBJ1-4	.	TGTGCCAGCAGCTTAGCGCTGGACAGGGAGGAAAAACTGTTTTTT	CASSLALDREEKLFF
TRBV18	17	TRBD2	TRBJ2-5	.	TGTGCCAGCTCACCACCGGGGACTAGCGGGGCCCGGGAGACCCAGTACTTC	CASSPPGTSGARETQYF
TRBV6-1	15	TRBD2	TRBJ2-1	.	TGTGCCAGCAGTGGCGGGACTAGACGGGGGAATGAGCAGTTCTTC	CASSGGTRRGNEQFF